One and the same sample provided the 13 T cell receptor beta chains below, sequenced in a study of blood T cell repertoires in COVID-19. TCRdb keeps only in-frame clones here, not all; method: immunoSEQ multiplex PCR. The repertoire holds 220,000 or so clones, with approximately 80% as singletons. Sequencing used peripheral blood. The receptors come from a woman aged 55-69 years who had recovered from COVID-19.

The chain is built from TRBV7-9 and TRBJ1-1; D is unresolved. The V and J ends lost 3 bases and 2 bases respectively, with 7 bases between them. The length of the CDR3 is 13 residues. Germline lookup yields CDR1 SEHNR and CDR2 FQNEAQ (reference sequence). DNA of the CDR3: TGTGCCAGCAGCTTTTCGAGAAACACTGAAGCTTTCTTT. Translating gives CASSFSRNTEAFF.

This chain links TRBV4-1 with TRBJ2-4; D gene uncertain. V gave up 2 bases and J gave up 1 base, with 15 bases separating them. This CDR3 comprises 17 residues. Germline values: CDR1 MGHRA, CDR2 YSYEKL. The CDR3: CASSQPKNSKAKNIQYF. CDR3 coding DNA: TGCGCCAGCAGCCAACCTAAGAACAGTAAGGCCAAAAACATTCAGTACTTC.

The rearrangement uses TRBV5-8 and TRBJ2-5; TRBD2 is a possible D gene (5 bases). The V gene lost 3 bases and the J gene lost 2 bases, with 8 bases spanning the gap. The CDR3 consists of 13 residues. Germline V gives CDR1 SGHTS, CDR2 YDEGEE. The CDR3 reads CASSWTGQETQYF. In nucleotides, the CDR3 is TGTGCCAGCAGCTGGACTGGGCAAGAGACCCAGTACTTC.

J is TRBJ2-1 and V is TRBV11-2; D gene uncertain. V gave up 2 bases and J gave up 4 bases, with 12 bases separating them. The CDR3 contains 15 residues. Germline lookup yields CDR1 SGHAT and CDR2 FQNNGV. Written as DNA, the CDR3 is TGTGCCAGCAGCTTATCCAGCGAGGCTTACAATGAGCAGTTCTTC. Residues: CASSLSSEAYNEQFF.

The V and J genes are TRBV12-3 or TRBV12-4 and TRBJ1-2; 7 bases fit TRBD1. V dropped 4 bases and J dropped 7; count of bases not matched to a gene: 6. The CDR3 sequence is 13 residues long. CDR3 DNA sequence: TGTGCCAGCAGTTCGGGACAGCTGACTGGCTACACCTTC. It is translated as CASSSGQLTGYTF.

Note on this clone: A much larger clone differs from this one at a single base, so this may be a read error. Other DNA sequences from this sample encode an identical CDR3 as well. The DNA of the CDR3 is TGCGCCAGCAGCCCACGGGACAGCGGGGAAAAACTGTTTTTT. Translation: CASSPRDSGEKLFF. The chain uses TRBV4-1 and TRBJ1-4, with 7 bases matching TRBD1. Germline V lookup: CDR1 MGHRA, CDR2 YSYEKL. The trim removed 4 bases at V and 8 bases at J, leaving 7 bases unmatched. CDR3 length: 14 amino acids.

The chain combines TRBV2 with TRBJ1-1; D gene ambiguous. The germline V and J ends were trimmed by 3 bases and 1 base, with 6 bases remaining between them. CDR1 and CDR2 from the germline V gene are SNHLY and FYNNEI. The CDR3 extends over 13 amino acids. The CDR3: CASSDGENTEAFF. CDR3 sequence (DNA): TGTGCCAGCAGTGACGGGGAGAACACTGAAGCTTTCTTT. Variable domain in full (rest from reference TRBV2 and TRBJ1-1): EPEVTQTPSHQVTQMGQEVILRCVPISNHLYFYWYRQILGQKVEFLVSFYNNEISEKSEIFDDQFSVERPDGSNFTLKIRSTKLEDSAMYFCASSDGENTEAFFGQGTRLTVV.

The chain has TRBV4-1 and TRBJ2-1; weak D call: TRBD2 (6 bases). V was clipped by 5 bases and J by 0 bases, with 26 bases between them. CDR1 and CDR2 from the germline V gene are MGHRA and YSYEKL. CDR3 length: 20 residues. CDR3 protein: CASSTRGGGRQPSSYNEQFF. The CDR3 DNA sequence: TGCGCCAGCAGCACCCGAGGTGGTGGGAGGCAGCCGAGCTCCTACAATGAGCAGTTCTTC.

V usage is TRBV11-3 and J usage is TRBJ2-1; the D gene is possibly TRBD2 (9 bases). Germline V lookup: CDR1 SGHNT, CDR2 YENEEA. Trimming removed 5 bases at V and 3 bases at J, with 17 bases between. The CDR3 consists of 16 residues. CDR3 region: CASSPGGGGVYNEQFF. In DNA, the CDR3 is TGTGCCAGCAGCCCAGGGGGCGGGGGGGTCTACAATGAGCAGTTCTTC.

This clone was observed a handful of times. This rearrangement joins TRBV30 to TRBJ1-1; D is possibly TRBD1 (5 bases). CDR3 length: 13 residues. Germline CDR1 is GTSNPN and CDR2 is SVGIG (reference sequence). Trimming removed 3 bases at V and 3 bases at J, with 11 bases between. The CDR3 sequence: CAWSGQLDTEAFF. In DNA form, the CDR3 reads TGTGCCTGGAGCGGACAACTGGACACTGAAGCTTTCTTT.

The chain joins TRBV5-6 to TRBJ1-3; unclear D gene. Deletions cut 4 bases from V and 0 bases from J, with 8 bases between. The germline V gene encodes CDR1 SGHDT and CDR2 YYEEEE. The CDR3 extends over 14 amino acids. The CDR3 nucleotides read TGTGCCAGCAGCCCCCGGGGCTCTGGAAACACCATATATTTT. As protein: CASSPRGSGNTIYF.

This sequence joins TRBV7-3 and TRBJ2-2; 8 bases are a match to TRBD1. The J segment lost 6 bases and the V segment lost 2 bases, leaving 8 bases of the junction unmatched. The CDR3 is made up of 16 amino acids. The V gene's germline CDR1 is SGHTA and CDR2 FQGTGA. The DNA for the CDR3 is TGTGCCAGCAGCTTAGGGGCCGGGACAGGTGCCGGGGAGCTGTTTTTT. As protein: CASSLGAGTGAGELFF.

The chain uses TRBV6-1 and TRBJ2-3; 10 bases map to TRBD2. This CDR3 comprises 15 residues. V dropped 2 bases and J dropped 4; count of bases not matched to a gene: 3. Germline V gene sequence: CDR1 MNHNS, CDR2 SASEGT. CDR3 coding DNA: TGTGCCAGCAGTGAATCCAGCGGGGGGGCAGATACGCAGTATTTT. The encoded protein is CASSESSGGADTQYF.